This TCR beta chain was found in a study of PD-1 blockade in classical Hodgkin lymphoma. General study findings and limits: Complete responders' baseline diversity resembled that of newly diagnosed patients. By cycle point C4D1, TCR diversity had risen significantly in CD4+ cells (but not CD8+ cells). Reports described newly diagnosed patients as having lower baseline TCR diversity than healthy donors.

The protocol was immunoSEQ multiplex PCR, while the TCRdb copy is restricted to in-frame clones and leaves out a portion. The sample contains tens of thousands of clones, 81% of which appear only once. The time point here: cycle 4 day 1 (C4D1), after less than 7 weeks of nivolumab. Every single patient, without exception, relapsed after autologous stem cell transplantation, and brentuximab vedotin exposure varied. Trimming stripped 7 bases from V and 0 bases from J, with 10 bases between. Germline assignment: CDR1 MNHNS and CDR2 SASEGT. CDR3 size: 14 residues. As to this clone: As yet, its antigen is unknown.

This sequence joins TRBV6-1 and TRBJ1-3; the D is unclear. The sequence was obtained from a human donor with classical Hodgkin lymphoma. The input for sequencing was peripheral blood mononuclear cells (PBMCs), taken before the fourth cycle of nivolumab. CDR3: CASIRGPSGNTIYF. The CDR3 bases are TGTGCCAGCATAAGAGGGCCCTCTGGAAACACCATATATTTT.